This T cell receptor (beta chain) appears in the sequencing data of a study of cytomegalovirus exposure and HLA in healthy donors. Between the trimmed V and J ends, which lost 4 bases and 2 bases, there was a span of 6 bases. The CDR3 has 12 residues. Germline V gene sequence: CDR1 WSHSY, CDR2 SAAADI. The PCR employed 60 Vbeta primers together with 13 Jbeta primers. TCRdb keeps only in-frame clones here, not all; method: immunoSEQ multiplex PCR. The profile shows under 250,000 clones, around four fifths of them singletons. General observations from the study: Earlier analysis found most TCR beta V segments productive about 87% or about 30% of the time.

Note on this clone: Its target is unknown.

The chain has TRBV10-2 and TRBJ2-7; no reliable D call. Sequencing used PBMCs. The clonotype comes from a male donor in good health and CMV-seronegative. DNA of the CDR3: TGCGCCAGCAGTGCGTACACCTACGAGCAGTACTTC. Its protein product is CASSAYTYEQYF.